Following are 12 T cell receptor beta chains from one sample sequenced in a study of blood T cell repertoires in COVID-19. Assay: immunoSEQ multiplex PCR; the TCRdb copy retains only in-frame clones and omits some. Of approximately 380,000 clones in the sample, around 85% were seen once. Material for sequencing was peripheral blood. The receptor set was obtained from a woman younger than 35 with acute or convalescent COVID-19.

The CDR3 loop reads CASFNGQNYGYTF. The CDR3 region has the DNA TGTGCCAGTTTTAACGGACAGAACTATGGCTACACCTTC. The chain is built from TRBV28 and TRBJ1-2; D perhaps matches TRBD1 (6 bases). The length of the CDR3 is 13 residues. Trimming stripped 9 bases from V and 2 bases from J, with 13 bases between. Germline V gives CDR1 MDHEN, CDR2 SYDVKM.

This chain links TRBV6-2 or TRBV6-3 with TRBJ2-3; 15 bases fit TRBD2. CDR1 and CDR2 from the germline V gene are MNHEY and SVGEGT. V lost 6 bases and J lost 0; bases outside the gene matches: 7. This CDR3 is 18 amino acids long. In DNA, the CDR3 is TGTGCCAGCAGCCGACGGACTAGCGGGGGGGCCAGCACAGATACGCAGTATTTT. The encoded protein is CASSRRTSGGASTDTQYF.

The chain joins TRBV5-4 to TRBJ2-5, with 9 bases lining up with TRBD1. The CDR3 consists of 15 residues. V was pared by 1 base and J by 1 base, with 2 bases of the junction left unmatched. Germline CDR1 and CDR2: SGHNT and YYREEE (reference sequence). The CDR3 DNA reads as TGTGCCAGCAGCTTGACGACAGGGGGCCAAGAGACCCAGTACTTC. It is translated as CASSLTTGGQETQYF.

The rearrangement uses TRBV30 and TRBJ1-3; D gene ambiguous. V gave up 4 bases and J gave up 5 bases, with 6 bases separating them. This CDR3 spans 11 amino acids. The V gene's germline CDR1 is GTSNPN and CDR2 SVGIG (reference sequence). The CDR3 region has the DNA TGTGCCTGGAATTCTCGAAACACCATATATTTT. Its translation: CAWNSRNTIYF.

V is TRBV11-3 and J is TRBJ1-5, with D possibly matching TRBD1 (6 bases). V was shortened by 4 bases and J by 2 bases, with 18 bases between the two germline ends. CDR3 length: 17 residues. From germline, CDR1 is SGHNT and CDR2 YENEEA. The DNA for the CDR3 is TGTGCCAGCAGCTCTCAAACGCAGGGGTCAGGCAATCAGCCCCAGCATTTT. This codes for CASSSQTQGSGNQPQHF.

The J gene is TRBJ1-1, the V gene TRBV19; 8 bases line up with TRBD1. This CDR3 contains 13 residues. Trimming at V came to 3 bases and at J to 6 bases, leaving 3 bases not matched to a gene. From germline, CDR1 is LNHDA and CDR2 SQIVND (reference sequence). The CDR3 nucleotides read TGTGCCAGTAGTATTCAACAGGGGGCTGAAGCTTTCTTT. Protein sequence: CASSIQQGAEAFF.

This sequence joins TRBV2 and TRBJ2-3; TRBD2 matches 10 bases. The CDR3 has 18 amino acids. CDR1 is SNHLY, CDR2 FYNNEI, per germline. The V gene end was trimmed by 5 bases and the J gene end by 0 bases; junction bases not matched to a gene: 11. CDR3 DNA: TGTGCCAGCAGTTTTAGCTCTAGCGGGAGAACCAGCACAGATACGCAGTATTTT. Translating it yields CASSFSSSGRTSTDTQYF.

With regard to this clone: The sample contains more than one DNA sequence encoding this CDR3. The chain recombines TRBV4-1 with TRBJ2-7, with 11 bases lining up with TRBD2. Trimming removed 4 bases from V and 1 base from J; junction bases left unmatched: 3. The CDR3 has 15 residues. Germline loops: CDR1 MGHRA, CDR2 YSYEKL. This CDR3 reads CASSLTSGSSYEQYF. For the CDR3, the DNA is TGCGCCAGCAGCCTCACTAGCGGGAGTTCCTACGAGCAGTACTTC.

The chain joins TRBV2 to TRBJ1-2; 9 bases fit TRBD1. Germline V gene data show CDR1 as SNHLY and CDR2 as FYNNEI. This CDR3 is 14 amino acids long. V was pared by 3 bases and J by 8 bases, with 7 bases of the junction left unmatched. Here the CDR3 reads CASSDQQGAGGYTF. CDR3 DNA: TGTGCCAGCAGTGATCAACAGGGGGCCGGGGGCTACACCTTC.

The J gene is TRBJ1-1, the V gene TRBV19, with 9 bases matching TRBD1. Losses at the gene ends were 3 bases for V and 1 base for J; bases not matched to a gene: 3. Germline V gene data show CDR1 as LNHDA and CDR2 as SQIVND (reference sequence). The CDR3 extends over 15 amino acids. The CDR3 sequence: CASSISTGGNTEAFF. In DNA form, the CDR3 reads TGTGCCAGTAGTATTTCGACAGGGGGGAACACTGAAGCTTTCTTT.

The chain carries TRBV24-1 and TRBJ2-1, with 7 nucleotides matching TRBD1. The CDR3 consists of 12 residues. After removal of 5 bases from V and 13 bases from J, the junction contained 7 bases not matched to a gene. Germline values: CDR1 KGHDR, CDR2 SFDVKD. The CDR3, as DNA: TGTGCCACCAGTGCCGCCGACAGGGCCCAGTTCTTC. It codes for CATSAADRAQFF.

The rearrangement uses TRBV5-1 and TRBJ2-3, with TRBD2 as a possible D gene (7 bases). The germline V and J ends were trimmed by 0 bases and 1 base, with 12 bases remaining between them. CDR3 length: 16 amino acids. Germline CDR1 is SGHRS and CDR2 is YFSETQ. The DNA of the CDR3 is TGCGCCAGCAGCTTGGCCGCGGGGGCTGGCACAGATACGCAGTATTTT. This sequence encodes CASSLAAGAGTDTQYF.